The 31 T cell receptor beta chains listed next were all sequenced from one sample in a study of blood T cell repertoires in COVID-19. The repertoire was sequenced with immunoSEQ multiplex PCR; TCRdb's copy has only in-frame clones and lacks some. The sample shows 140,000 to 150,000 clones, 88% of them seen only once. The sample consisted of peripheral blood. The receptors come from a human donor with COVID-19, enrolled during active disease. The donor label of this sample is uncertain.

V usage is TRBV3-1 (or the pseudogene TRBV3-2) and J usage is TRBJ2-5; the match to TRBD2 covers 12 bases. The CDR3 contains 18 residues. The trim removed 0 bases at V and 4 bases at J, leaving 9 bases unmatched. Germline V lookup: CDR1 LGHDT, CDR2 YNNKEL (reference sequence). The CDR3 reads CASSQDRLAGGRAETQYF. The CDR3 bases are TGTGCCAGCAGCCAAGATAGGCTAGCGGGGGGGCGGGCAGAGACCCAGTACTTC.

As DNA, the CDR3 is TGTGCCAGCAGTGCGTACAGGGCAAATCAGCCCCAGCATTTT. It is translated as CASSAYRANQPQHF. The chain employs TRBV27 and TRBJ1-5; D is possibly TRBD1 (6 bases). The CDR3 length is 14 residues. Trimming left V 5 bases short and J 4 bases short, with 12 bases between. Germline CDR1 is MNHEY and CDR2 is SMNVEV (reference sequence).

This sequence joins TRBV2 and TRBJ1-1, with D uncertain. V gave up 4 bases and J gave up 0 bases, with 9 bases separating them. Germline assignment: CDR1 SNHLY and CDR2 FYNNEI. The CDR3 is made up of 14 amino acids. The CDR3 DNA reads as TGTGCCAGCAGTGCTCGGACTCTGAACACTGAAGCTTTCTTT. It is translated as CASSARTLNTEAFF.

This chain joins TRBV5-1 and TRBJ1-1; D call uncertain. This CDR3 contains 11 residues. Trimming left V 7 bases short and J 5 bases short, with 9 bases between. CDR1 is SGHRS and CDR2 is YFSETQ in the germline V gene. CDR3 sequence (DNA): TGCGCCAGCGCGAGAGATACTGAAGCTTTCTTT. Residues: CASARDTEAFF.

The V and J genes are TRBV2 and TRBJ1-2, with D possibly being TRBD1 (6 bases). The CDR3 totals 13 residues. Trimming took 10 bases from V and 2 from J, leaving 14 bases between them. CDR1 SNHLY and CDR2 FYNNEI come from the germline V gene. DNA of the CDR3: TGTGCCACGAACAGGGATTTAAACTATGGCTACACCTTC. Protein sequence: CATNRDLNYGYTF.

This rearrangement joins TRBV7-2 to TRBJ1-1, with a weak D call TRBD1 (6 bases). V was trimmed by 4 bases and J by 1 base, leaving 10 bases between them. The CDR3 consists of 14 residues. Germline values: CDR1 SGHTA, CDR2 FQGNSA. The CDR3 DNA reads as TGTGCCAGCAGCTGGGGGCAAGGGAACACTGAAGCTTTCTTT. Translation gives CASSWGQGNTEAFF.

CDR3 protein: CASRRQNSNQPQHF. In nucleotides, the CDR3 is TGCGCCAGCAGAAGACAGAATAGCAATCAGCCCCAGCATTTT. The chain employs TRBV5-1 and TRBJ1-5; TRBD1 might be the D (5 bases). CDR1 is SGHRS and CDR2 is YFSETQ in the germline V gene. Trimming left V 5 bases short and J 0 bases short, with 9 bases between. This CDR3 is built from 14 residues.

V gene TRBV4-1 combines with J gene TRBJ2-1, with 11 bases fitting TRBD2. In germline, CDR1 is MGHRA, CDR2 YSYEKL. The CDR3 consists of 15 residues. The trim removed 4 bases at V and 9 bases at J, leaving 8 bases unmatched. The DNA of the CDR3 is TGCGCCAGCAGCCTTCGAATAGCGGGGGGGCTTGAGCAGTTCTTC. It yields the protein CASSLRIAGGLEQFF.

The CDR3 is CASSQPLSSYNSPLHF. The CDR3 coding sequence is TGCGCCAGCAGCCAACCACTGAGCTCCTATAATTCACCCCTCCACTTT. V is TRBV4-1 and J is TRBJ1-6; D call uncertain. V was clipped by 2 bases and J by 0 bases, with 8 bases between them. The CDR3 sequence is 16 residues long. From germline, CDR1 is MGHRA and CDR2 YSYEKL.

The rearrangement links TRBV6-5 to TRBJ1-2; D remains ambiguous. V was trimmed by 5 bases and J by 2 bases, leaving 9 bases between them. This CDR3 is built from 13 residues. Germline lookup yields CDR1 MNHEY and CDR2 SVGAGI. The DNA of the CDR3 is TGTGCCAGCAGTCTCGAGGGAAACTATGGCTACACCTTC. Protein sequence: CASSLEGNYGYTF.

The V and J genes are TRBV5-6 and TRBJ1-4; D gene ambiguous. The germline V gene encodes CDR1 SGHDT and CDR2 YYEEEE. The CDR3 has 14 amino acids. Trimming took 4 bases from V and 4 from J, leaving 11 bases between them. CDR3 sequence: CASSPGGGNEKLFF. DNA for the CDR3: TGTGCCAGCAGCCCCGGTGGTGGTAATGAAAAACTGTTTTTT.

CDR3 nucleotides: TGTGCCAGCAGCTCTAATCAGGGGGGTCCCTACAATGAGCAGTTCTTC. Its protein is CASSSNQGGPYNEQFF. The genes are TRBV6-6 and TRBJ2-1, with D perhaps matching TRBD1 (7 bases). This CDR3 is built from 16 residues. The V gene lost 6 bases and the J gene lost 2 bases, with 17 bases spanning the gap. The germline gives CDR1 MNHNY, CDR2 SVGAGI (reference sequence).

The chain couples TRBV7-3 to TRBJ1-1; D remains unclear. V shed 3 bases and J shed 4 bases, with 9 bases lying between them. This CDR3 region has 13 residues. Germline loops: CDR1 SGHTA, CDR2 FQGTGA. In DNA, the CDR3 is TGTGCCAGCAGCTTCGGGGTGTCCACTGAAGCTTTCTTT. Residues: CASSFGVSTEAFF.

V gene TRBV5-1 combines with J gene TRBJ2-5; possible D gene TRBD2, 5 bases. The CDR3 extends over 12 amino acids. Germline V lookup: CDR1 SGHRS, CDR2 YFSETQ. The V end was cut by 4 bases, the J end by 4 bases, with 8 bases between. CDR3 loop: CASSARAETQYF. In nucleotides, the CDR3 is TGCGCCAGCAGCGCGAGGGCAGAGACCCAGTACTTC.

The DNA for the CDR3 is TGTGCCAGCAGCTTGACTGAACAAGAGACCCAGTACTTC. This translates into CASSLTEQETQYF. V and J are TRBV7-9 and TRBJ2-5; D not resolved. The germline V gene has CDR1 SEHNR and CDR2 FQNEAQ (reference sequence). The V gene lost 3 bases and the J gene lost 2 bases, with 7 bases spanning the gap. This CDR3 has 13 amino acids.

The gene calls are TRBV6-1 and TRBJ1-5; TRBD1 matches at 9 bases. V lost 3 bases, J lost 5 bases, and 8 bases stayed unmatched. Germline CDR1 is MNHNS and CDR2 is SASEGT. The CDR3 totals 16 residues. The CDR3 region has the DNA TGTGCCAGCAGTGACTACCCGGGACAGGGAGATCAGCCCCAGCATTTT. Translated: CASSDYPGQGDQPQHF.

The V call is TRBV19, the J call TRBJ1-1, with D possibly matching TRBD1 (5 bases). Trimming removed 6 bases from V and 11 bases from J, with 22 bases in between. The germline V gene encodes CDR1 LNHDA and CDR2 SQIVND (reference sequence). CDR3 length equals 14 residues. CDR3 region: CASSSRDSSSAAFF. As DNA, the CDR3 is TGTGCCAGTAGCTCACGGGACTCTTCCTCTGCGGCTTTCTTT.

The chain couples TRBV4-1 to TRBJ1-1, with TRBD1 identical over 11 bases. V dropped 3 bases and J dropped 2; count of bases not matched to a gene: 5. This CDR3 has 16 amino acids. Germline lookup yields CDR1 MGHRA and CDR2 YSYEKL. CDR3 region: CASSHSGTGGNTEAFF. CDR3 bases: TGCGCCAGCAGCCATTCAGGGACAGGGGGAAACACTGAAGCTTTCTTT.

The chain carries TRBV11-2 and TRBJ2-1, with 8 bases lining up with TRBD2. V lost 0 bases and J lost 1; bases outside the gene matches: 5. The germline V gene encodes CDR1 SGHAT and CDR2 FQNNGV. This CDR3 is built from 17 residues. The CDR3 DNA sequence: TGTGCCAGCAGCTTAGATATCGGGGGGGCATCCTACAATGAGCAGTTCTTC. Protein product: CASSLDIGGASYNEQFF.

The CDR3 DNA reads as TGTGCCAGCAGCGCACAGGGGGTGGGATCCTACAATGAGCAGTTCTTC. The encoded protein is CASSAQGVGSYNEQFF. The rearrangement links TRBV9 to TRBJ2-1; 8 bases align to TRBD1. The germline V gene has CDR1 SGDLS and CDR2 YYNGEE. Germline trimming cut 3 bases from V and 1 base from J; bases unmatched to any gene: 6. The CDR3 totals 16 residues.

The CDR3 DNA reads as TGTGCCAGCAGCCAAATCACAGGTGGTGAGGCCAAAAACATTCAGTACTTC. Its protein product is CASSQITGGEAKNIQYF. This sequence joins TRBV3-1 (or the pseudogene TRBV3-2) and TRBJ2-4; D is possibly TRBD1 (5 bases). The germline V gene encodes CDR1 LGHDT and CDR2 YNNKEL (reference sequence). The V gene lost 2 bases and the J gene lost 1 base, with 15 bases spanning the gap. CDR3 size: 17 residues.

The CDR3 sequence: CASIADRVNTEAFF. The CDR3 bases are TGTGCCAGCATAGCTGACAGGGTGAACACTGAAGCTTTCTTT. This chain joins TRBV2 and TRBJ1-1; 7 bases align to TRBD1. Unmatched junction bases numbered 5, after V lost 7 bases and J lost 0 bases. CDR1 is SNHLY and CDR2 is FYNNEI in the germline V gene. The CDR3 covers 14 residues.

The table lists this clone with a count of one. This chain joins TRBV18 and TRBJ2-1, with D possibly matching TRBD1 (5 bases). The CDR3 spans 14 residues. CDR1 is KGHSH, CDR2 LQKENI, per germline. V lost 6 bases, J lost 3 bases, and 12 bases lay in between. The CDR3 DNA reads TGTGCCAGCTCCGAAAGGGGCGGCTACAATGAGCAGTTCTTC. This translates into CASSERGGYNEQFF.

This chain links TRBV25-1 with TRBJ1-6; D not resolved. This CDR3 spans 14 amino acids. Trimming stripped 4 bases from V and 0 bases from J, with 4 bases between. From germline, CDR1 is MGHDK and CDR2 SYGVNS. The CDR3 is CASSVSSYNSPLHF. CDR3 coding DNA: TGTGCCAGCAGTGTTAGCTCCTATAATTCACCCCTCCACTTT.

The V and J genes are TRBV19 and TRBJ1-4, with no clear D. The CDR3 spans 15 residues. Germline assignment: CDR1 LNHDA and CDR2 SQIVND (reference sequence). Trimming left V 6 bases short and J 4 bases short, with 15 bases between. The CDR3 nucleotides read TGTGCCAGTAGCCCCCCCTCGGAGGGTAATGAAAAACTGTTTTTT. This sequence encodes CASSPPSEGNEKLFF.

CDR3 residues: CSVQKGGNRVQETQYF. In DNA, the CDR3 is TGCAGCGTTCAAAAGGGTGGGAACAGGGTCCAAGAGACCCAGTACTTC. J is TRBJ2-5 and V is TRBV29-1; possible D gene TRBD1, 6 bases. CDR3 length equals 16 residues. Between the trimmed V and J ends, which lost 5 bases and 1 base, there was a span of 20 bases. In germline, CDR1 is SQVTM, CDR2 ANQGSEA.

The chain is built from TRBV6-5 and TRBJ2-3; D perhaps matches TRBD1 (5 bases). V was clipped by 4 bases and J by 1 base, with 12 bases between them. CDR3 length: 15 residues. Germline V CDR1 and CDR2: MNHEY, SVGAGI. CDR3 sequence reads: CASSWGLSGTDTQYF. For the CDR3, the DNA is TGTGCCAGCAGTTGGGGCCTCTCTGGCACAGATACGCAGTATTTT.

The chain links TRBV10-1 to TRBJ2-7, with TRBD1 matching over 9 bases. CDR3 size: 15 residues. J gave up 4 bases and V 6 bases, and 10 bases lay outside the gene matches. Germline CDR1 reads WNHNN; CDR2 reads SYGVQD (reference sequence). CDR3 protein: CASSHPGQGLYEQYF. The CDR3 DNA reads TGCGCCAGCAGCCACCCGGGACAGGGATTGTACGAGCAGTACTTC.

The chain has TRBV4-1 and TRBJ1-4; D gene uncertain. Trimming took off 1 base at V and 7 bases at J, with 25 bases between the two ends. Germline-derived CDR1 and CDR2 are MGHRA and YSYEKL. The CDR3 runs 19 residues. The CDR3 loop reads CASSQGRGLAGHLAEKLFF. For the CDR3, the DNA is TGCGCCAGCAGCCAAGGCCGGGGTTTGGCCGGGCATTTGGCTGAAAAACTGTTTTTT.

This clone appeared once. The chain carries TRBV27 and TRBJ2-1, with 12 bases fitting TRBD2. After removal of 3 bases from V and 8 bases from J, the junction contained 5 bases not matched to a gene. From germline, CDR1 is MNHEY and CDR2 SMNVEV (reference sequence). CDR3 length: 15 residues. In DNA, the CDR3 is TGTGCCAGCAGTTTGGCTAGCGGGAGGGCAGATGAGCAGTTCTTC. Residues: CASSLASGRADEQFF.

This sequence joins TRBV19 and TRBJ2-7; 11 bases line up with TRBD2. The CDR3 has 16 residues. J gave up 5 bases and V 3 bases, and 9 bases lay outside the gene matches. The germline V gene has CDR1 LNHDA and CDR2 SQIVND (reference sequence). DNA of the CDR3: TGTGCCAGTAGTATTCTAATTAGCGGGAGGGCAGACGAGCAGTACTTC. Translated, it gives CASSILISGRADEQYF.